This T cell receptor beta chain was obtained from a study of T-cell memory formation after mild COVID-19. One entry per CDR3 protein results from TCRdb running MiXCR on the 5' RACE reads. Among hundreds of thousands of distinct CDR3 sequences, around 18% were seen once, and the ten largest hold approximately 8.1%. The CDR3 is 16 amino acids. The V end was cut by 6 bases, the J end by 5 bases, with 22 bases between. Germline V gene lookup returns CDR1 MRHNA and CDR2 SNTAGT. General study points: Contracting CD4+ clones lay largely in CM and EM, with CD8+ ones residing in EMRA. Cross-reactive memory apparently joined, as some responding clones appeared in pre-infection memory.

A remark on this clonotype: As yet, its antigen is unknown.

The TCR comes from an adult woman who had mild COVID-19 (a few samples of this study predate the infection). Cell type and time point are not known. The chain carries TRBV6-4 and TRBJ1-2; D not resolved. Sequencing used PBMCs or a T cell subset sorted from them (not recorded which). Here the CDR3 reads CASSEEAYTTIYGYTF. The CDR3 DNA reads as TGTGCCAGCAGCGAAGAGGCCTATACGACCATTTATGGCTACACCTTC.